This T cell receptor beta chain was captured by sequencing in a study of molecular identifiers for immune sequencing clone quantification. TCRdb re-derived calls from the PCR reads in MiXCR, one entry per CDR3 protein. The repertoire holds tens of thousands of distinct CDR3 sequences, with around a sixth as singletons. Sorting recovered naive CD8 T cells on a CD8+CD4-CCR7+CD45RA+ profile. As concerns this clonotype: The CDR3 does not close with the conserved phenylalanine or tryptophan, likely indicating a read error.

This CDR3 is built from 12 residues. The sequenced material came from naive CD8+ T cells from blood, with Jurkat cell RNA spiked in. Specified subset: FACS-sorted CD8+CD4-CCR7+CD45RA+ naive T cells. This chain connects TRBV12-3 or TRBV12-4 to TRBJ1-2; weak D call: TRBD1 (5 bases). This TCR was sampled from a human donor in good health. Some libraries in this study had Jurkat cell RNA spiked in. The CDR3: CVLRDGVHGYTS. The CDR3 DNA reads TGTGTCCTCCGGGACGGGGTCCATGGCTACACCTCC.